The rows below give T cell receptor beta chains drawn from one sample of a study of shared clonotypes between healthy human individuals. Libraries were prepared by immunoSEQ multiplex PCR; TCRdb keeps only in-frame clonotypes and omits some of them. The sample lists 1.5 million to 2.5 million clones, about 95% seen once, with more than 0.9% in the top ten. The source material was naive CD8+ T cells sorted from blood. The receptors stem from a man between 18 and 35 years old in good health. Both conserved end residues are part of each CDR3. Each record gives: clone size, J gene, D gene, V gene, CDR3 protein, CDR3 DNA. A D gene is named only where the DNA matches it firmly. Clone size appears in some rows only: once, few, many, or a class for an expanded clone.

NA TRBJ2-7 NA TRBV6-5 CASSLAGPYEQYF TGTGCCAGCAGTTTGGCAGGACCCTACGAGCAGTACTTC
NA TRBJ2-3 NA TRBV2 CASRPRPSPDTQYF TGTGCCAGCAGGCCGCGGCCCTCCCCAGATACGCAGTATTTT
NA TRBJ2-2 NA TRBV7-8 CASSRFMLGAGGELFF TGTGCCAGCAGTCGATTTATGTTAGGGGCCGGCGGGGAGCTGTTTTTT
NA TRBJ2-1 NA TRBV16 CASSPLGNEQFF TGTGCCAGCAGCCCCCTGGGTAATGAGCAGTTCTTC
once TRBJ2-7 NA TRBV4-1 CASSLGGGPYEQYF TGCGCCAGCAGTCTGGGTGGGGGGCCCTACGAGCAGTACTTC
few TRBJ2-7 NA TRBV7-9 CASSPRQGSYEQYF TGTGCCAGCAGCCCGAGACAAGGCTCCTACGAGCAGTACTTC
NA TRBJ2-7 TRBD1 TRBV27 CASRPTGVGEQYF TGTGCCAGCAGACCCACAGGGGTCGGCGAGCAGTACTTC
NA TRBJ2-2 NA TRBV9 CASSVRGLDTGELFF TGTGCCAGCAGCGTTAGGGGACTTGACACCGGGGAGCTGTTTTTT
NA TRBJ2-7 TRBD1 TRBV19 CASSVTGTGYEQYF TGTGCCAGTAGTGTGACAGGGACGGGCTACGAGCAGTACTTC
NA TRBJ2-5 TRBD2 TRBV4-1 CASSQGGLAGWTQYF TGCGCCAGCAGCCAGGGAGGACTAGCAGGGTGGACCCAGTACTTC
NA TRBJ2-7 NA TRBV27 CASSLPGAKWEQYF TGTGCCAGCAGTCTCCCGGGAGCGAAATGGGAGCAGTACTTC
NA TRBJ2-1 NA TRBV27 CASSLLGIHNEQFF TGTGCCAGCAGTTTGCTCGGGATTCACAATGAGCAGTTCTTC
NA TRBJ1-6 TRBD1 TRBV4-2 CASSQGQGAENSPLHF TGTGCCAGCAGCCAGGGTCAGGGGGCAGAAAATTCACCCCTCCACTTT
NA TRBJ2-7 TRBD1 TRBV30 CAGLGTGPYEQYF TGTGCCGGACTCGGGACAGGTCCCTACGAGCAGTACTTC
once TRBJ2-3 TRBD2 TRBV4-2 CASSQDPAGGLGDTQYF TGTGCCAGCAGCCAAGACCCAGCGGGGGGGCTGGGTGATACGCAGTATTTT
NA TRBJ2-7 NA TRBV2 CASSPGAPPTYEQYF TGTGCCAGCAGCCCCGGAGCTCCTCCAACCTACGAGCAGTACTTC
NA TRBJ2-7 TRBD2 TRBV2 CASRTPSGSAYEQYF TGTGCCAGCAGGACCCCCAGCGGGAGTGCCTACGAGCAGTACTTC
NA TRBJ2-7 TRBD1 TRBV4-1 CASSQVQGNYEQYF TGCGCCAGCAGCCAAGTACAGGGGAACTACGAGCAGTACTTC
NA TRBJ2-7 NA TRBV18 CASSETQSYSYEQYF TGTGCCAGCTCAGAGACTCAGAGCTACTCCTACGAGCAGTACTTC
NA TRBJ2-7 TRBD2 TRBV4-1 CASSQDLSGVGGYEQYF TGCGCCAGCAGCCAAGATCTTAGCGGGGTCGGGGGCTACGAGCAGTACTTC
once TRBJ1-1 NA TRBV15 CATSRRGNTEAFF TGTGCCACCAGCAGGAGGGGAAACACTGAAGCTTTCTTT
NA TRBJ1-2 NA TRBV6-1 CASSDRGGADYGYTF TGTGCCAGCAGTGACAGAGGGGGTGCGGACTATGGCTACACCTTC
NA TRBJ1-6 NA TRBV6-5 CASSYSGRGEYSPLHF TGTGCCAGCAGTTACTCCGGGCGGGGAGAGTATTCACCCCTCCACTTT
NA TRBJ2-2 TRBD2 TRBV6-5 CASSYLWEGSGELFF TGTGCCAGCAGTTACTTATGGGAGGGTAGCGGGGAGCTGTTTTTT
NA TRBJ2-1 TRBD2 TRBV6-4 CASSESFYSGGSGEQFF TGTGCCAGCAGTGAAAGTTTCTATAGCGGGGGATCCGGTGAGCAGTTCTTC
NA TRBJ2-1 NA TRBV9 CASSEGQAYNEQFF TGTGCCAGCAGTGAGGGGCAGGCGTACAATGAGCAGTTCTTC
NA TRBJ2-7 TRBD2 TRBV27 CASSRGLAGGRGEQYF TGTGCCAGCAGCCGGGGACTAGCGGGAGGGCGCGGCGAGCAGTACTTC
NA TRBJ1-2 NA TRBV7-2 CASSPLAGTGYGYTF TGTGCCAGCAGCCCACTGGCGGGGACGGGGTATGGCTACACCTTC
NA TRBJ1-1 NA TRBV7-9 CASSLVGLEGIYTEAFF TGTGCCAGCAGCTTAGTCGGTTTAGAGGGGATATACACTGAAGCTTTCTTT
NA TRBJ2-2 NA TRBV9 CASSVGSGTSRELFF TGTGCCAGCAGCGTAGGATCGGGGACTTCACGGGAGCTGTTTTTT
NA TRBJ1-1 NA TRBV5-6 CASSLNKNTEAFF TGTGCCAGCAGCTTGAATAAGAACACTGAAGCTTTCTTT
NA TRBJ2-6 TRBD1 TRBV23-1 CASSPPRSRDRVFSGANVLTF TGCGCCAGCAGTCCACCCCGGAGCCGGGACAGGGTATTCTCTGGGGCCAACGTCCTGACTTTC
NA TRBJ2-1 NA TRBV6-5 CASSYTAYTSYNEQFF TGTGCCAGCAGTTACACGGCGTACACCTCCTACAATGAGCAGTTCTTC
NA TRBJ2-5 TRBD1 TRBV13 CASSTGTGGFQETQYF TGTGCCAGCAGCACCGGGACAGGGGGTTTCCAAGAGACCCAGTACTTC
NA TRBJ2-5 NA TRBV2 CASSEANSQETQYF TGTGCCAGCAGTGAAGCTAACAGCCAAGAGACCCAGTACTTC
once TRBJ1-1 NA TRBV29-1 CSGLTMNTEAFF TGCAGCGGACTTACAATGAACACTGAAGCTTTCTTT
once TRBJ2-3 NA TRBV2 CASQWQGSGDTQYF TGTGCCAGCCAGTGGCAGGGTAGTGGAGATACGCAGTATTTT
NA TRBJ2-5 TRBD1 TRBV7-9 CASSLTPGWGTGLQETQYF TGTGCCAGCAGCCTCACGCCGGGGTGGGGGACAGGCCTCCAAGAGACCCAGTACTTC
NA TRBJ1-4 NA TRBV7-2 CASSLEDGRLFF TGTGCCAGCAGCTTAGAAGATGGAAGACTGTTTTTT
NA TRBJ2-3 NA TRBV30 CAWSGWDRQTTLSTDTQYF TGTGCCTGGAGTGGATGGGACCGCCAAACTACGCTTAGCACAGATACGCAGTATTTT
once TRBJ2-6 NA TRBV7-9 CASSLARESGANVLTF TGTGCCAGCAGCTTAGCGCGGGAATCTGGGGCCAACGTCCTGACTTTC
NA TRBJ2-7 TRBD1 TRBV6-5 CASSYGDSPYEQYF TGTGCCAGCAGTTATGGGGACAGCCCCTACGAGCAGTACTTC
NA TRBJ1-2 TRBD1 TRBV29-1 CSVELTGTGYGYTF TGCAGCGTTGAACTGACCGGGACAGGGTATGGCTACACCTTC
NA TRBJ2-2 NA TRBV29-1 CSVGDGELFF TGCAGCGTTGGAGACGGGGAGCTGTTTTTT
NA TRBJ1-5 NA TRBV9 CASSVEGSQPQHF TGTGCCAGCAGCGTAGAGGGGAGTCAGCCCCAGCATTTT
NA TRBJ2-3 NA TRBV29-1 CSVEDSLTDTQYF TGCAGCGTCGAGGACAGCCTGACAGATACGCAGTATTTT
NA TRBJ2-7 NA TRBV4-1 CASSQDPFTGNYEQYF TGCGCCAGCAGCCAAGATCCTTTTACAGGGAACTACGAGCAGTACTTC
NA TRBJ2-5 NA TRBV30 CAWGGSGETQYF TGTGCCTGGGGCGGTTCGGGAGAGACCCAGTACTTC
NA TRBJ1-2 NA TRBV27 CASSFGSGYGYTF TGTGCCAGCAGTTTCGGGTCAGGGTATGGCTACACCTTC
NA TRBJ2-7 NA TRBV28 CASSFISGNAYEQYF TGTGCCAGCAGTTTTATCTCGGGAAATGCCTACGAGCAGTACTTC
NA TRBJ2-7 NA TRBV2 CASRGNEQYF TGTGCCAGCAGGGGGAACGAGCAGTACTTC
NA TRBJ2-7 TRBD1 TRBV7-9 CASSLEVGQGAVEQYF TGTGCCAGCAGCTTAGAGGTAGGACAGGGGGCGGTCGAGCAGTACTTC
NA TRBJ2-7 NA TRBV11-2 CASSFSSNEQYF TGTGCCAGCAGCTTTTCCTCCAACGAGCAGTACTTC
NA TRBJ2-7 NA TRBV5-6 CASSLLQEKANEQYF TGTGCCAGCAGCTTGCTACAGGAGAAGGCGAACGAGCAGTACTTC
NA TRBJ1-2 TRBD1 TRBV5-6 CASSYGTGNYGYTF TGTGCCAGCAGCTACGGGACAGGGAACTATGGCTACACCTTC
NA TRBJ1-1 NA TRBV30 CAWSVRGWTEAFF TGTGCCTGGAGTGTACGGGGGTGGACTGAAGCTTTCTTT
NA TRBJ2-1 TRBD2 TRBV30 CAWRSSGGVYNEQFF TGTGCCTGGAGGTCTAGCGGGGGCGTTTACAATGAGCAGTTCTTC
NA TRBJ2-5 TRBD1 TRBV4-3 CASSPGQGVETQYF TGCGCCAGCAGCCCGGGACAGGGAGTGGAGACCCAGTACTTC
NA TRBJ1-1 NA TRBV7-9 CASSPAGPEHTEAFF TGTGCCAGCAGCCCAGCCGGACCAGAACACACTGAAGCTTTCTTT
once TRBJ2-7 NA TRBV4-3 CASSQGGQQGEQYF TGCGCCAGCAGCCAAGGGGGCCAACAGGGCGAGCAGTACTTC